The text below deals with one T cell receptor beta chain. The data are from a study of shared T cell receptors in the human thymus. The CDR3 runs to 15 residues. V was shortened by 2 bases and J by 2 bases, with 9 bases between the two germline ends. The germline CDR1 and CDR2 sequences are MDHEN and SYDVKM. Measured with immunoSEQ multiplex PCR; TCRdb has only the in-frame clones, and not every one. The sample has hundreds of thousands of clones, around 87% seen once. The same data also went into a second study, on human thymus T cells. That paper notes: Related research found strongly overlapping thymic repertoires in unrelated individuals.

This TCR derives from a boy under two years old with a congenital heart defect. Sequencing was performed on thymocytes. The rearrangement links TRBV28 to TRBJ2-2; TRBD2 might be the D (5 bases). DNA for the CDR3: TGTGCCAGCAGTTTACAGCGGAAAAACACCGGGGAGCTGTTTTTT. Encoded protein: CASSLQRKNTGELFF.